This TCR beta chain was obtained from a study of monozygotic twins with inflammatory bowel disease. During cDNA synthesis, UMIs that each contained a 6-nucleotide sample barcode were added by means of template switching. Using the 5' RACE reads, TCRdb records one entry per CDR3 protein without DNA. The sample holds 400,000 or so distinct CDR3 sequences. With no T cell sorting beforehand, total RNA was isolated from whole blood. Germline V gene lookup returns CDR1 SEHNR and CDR2 FQNEAQ (reference sequence). The CDR3 has 17 amino acids. Sequencing was performed on blood. J is TRBJ2-3 and V is TRBV7-9; no DNA is available, so the TRBD2 call from TCRdb remains unchecked. The sequence came from a human donor with ulcerative colitis or Crohn's disease, or a healthy co-twin of an affected twin (not recorded which). The CDR3 protein is CASRSTGTHLSTDTQYF. Together with reference TRBV7-9 and TRBJ2-3, the CDR3 gives the full variable domain: DTGVSQNPRHKITKRGQNVTFRCDPISEHNRLYWYRQTLGQGPEFLTYFQNEAQLEKSRLLSDRFSAERPKGSFSTLEIQRTEQGDSAMYLCASRSTGTHLSTDTQYFGPGTRLTVL.